These T cell receptor beta chains were read from a single sample in a study of regulatory T cells in long-lasting Graves disease. TCRdb used MiXCR to reprocess the multiplex PCR reads, holding one entry per CDR3 protein. The sample contains about 460,000 distinct CDR3 sequences, less than 25% of which appear only once. The sample here was peripheral blood mononuclear cells (PBMCs), taken when the disease was refractory, from a patient treated with antithyroid drugs. These TCRs come from a female donor with Graves disease. CDR3s include the opening cysteine and the closing phenylalanine or tryptophan. Fields, in order: V gene, J gene, CDR3 protein.

>TRBV27|TRBJ1-6
CASNSAKGNSPLHF
>TRBV20-1|TRBJ2-4
CSARAGSSAKNIQYF
>TRBV30|TRBJ1-6
CAWTFNSPLHF
>TRBV28|TRBJ1-1
CAIYRGDTEASF
>TRBV10-3|TRBJ1-6
CVSGEGLFSPLHF
>TRBV12-3/TRBV12-4|TRBJ1-6
CASSTTLSPLHF
>TRBV19|TRBJ1-4
CASSIYRGPPRTNGKLFF
>TRBV19|TRBJ1-1
CASSQFSADPNTEAFF
>TRBV11-3|.
CASSRLGYNEQFF
>TRBV20-1|TRBJ1-1
CSARDPGANTEAFF
>TRBV6-1|TRBJ1-5
CASSREGYSNQPQHF
>TRBV12-5|TRBJ2-4
CASGLVRAKNIQYF
>TRBV7-2|TRBJ2-7
CASSSKARGDEQYF
>TRBV6-1|TRBJ2-7
CASRPGQGRYEQYF
>TRBV30|TRBJ2-7
CAWSTFSYEQYF
>TRBV4-3|TRBJ1-1
CASSQDWQALAFF
>TRBV20-1|TRBJ1-5
CSARDLGFGNQPQHF
>TRBV2|TRBJ2-3
CASSRTSVDTQYF